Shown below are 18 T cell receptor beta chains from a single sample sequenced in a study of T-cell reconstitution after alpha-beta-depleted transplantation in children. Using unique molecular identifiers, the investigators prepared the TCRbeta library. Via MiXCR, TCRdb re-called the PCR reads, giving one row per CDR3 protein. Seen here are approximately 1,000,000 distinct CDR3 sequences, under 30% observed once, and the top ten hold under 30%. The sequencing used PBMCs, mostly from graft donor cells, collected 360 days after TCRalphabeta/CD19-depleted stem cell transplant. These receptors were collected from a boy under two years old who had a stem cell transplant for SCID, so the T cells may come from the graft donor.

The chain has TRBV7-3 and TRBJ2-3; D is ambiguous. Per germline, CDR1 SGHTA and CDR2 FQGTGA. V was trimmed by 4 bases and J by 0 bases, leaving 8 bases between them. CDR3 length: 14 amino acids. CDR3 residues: CASSSISSTDTQYF. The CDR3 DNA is TGTGCCAGCAGCTCGATATCTAGCACAGATACGCAGTATTTT.

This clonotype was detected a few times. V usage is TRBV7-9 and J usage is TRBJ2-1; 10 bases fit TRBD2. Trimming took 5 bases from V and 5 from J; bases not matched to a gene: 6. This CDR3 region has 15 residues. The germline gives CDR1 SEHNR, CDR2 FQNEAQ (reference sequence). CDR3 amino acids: CASSRFGTSDNEQFF. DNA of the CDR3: TGTGCCAGCAGCCGCTTTGGGACTAGCGACAATGAGCAGTTCTTC. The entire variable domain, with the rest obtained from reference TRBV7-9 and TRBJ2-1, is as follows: DTGVSQNPRHKITKRGQNVTFRCDPISEHNRLYWYRQTLGQGPEFLTYFQNEAQLEKSRLLSDRFSAERPKGSFSTLEIQRTEQGDSAMYLCASSRFGTSDNEQFFGPGTRLTVL.

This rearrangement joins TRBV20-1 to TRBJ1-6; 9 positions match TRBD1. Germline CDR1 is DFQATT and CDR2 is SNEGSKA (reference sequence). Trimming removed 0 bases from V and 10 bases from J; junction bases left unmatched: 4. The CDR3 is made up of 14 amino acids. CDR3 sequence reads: CSARDGTGNSPLHF. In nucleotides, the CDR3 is TGCAGTGCTAGAGATGGGACAGGGAACTCACCCCTCCACTTT.

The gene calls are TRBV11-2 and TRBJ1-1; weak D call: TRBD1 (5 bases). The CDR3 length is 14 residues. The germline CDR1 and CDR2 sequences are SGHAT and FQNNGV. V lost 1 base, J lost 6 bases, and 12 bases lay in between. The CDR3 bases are TGTGCCAGCAGCTTAGGGGGCAGAGGGGCTGAAGCTTTCTTT. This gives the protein CASSLGGRGAEAFF.

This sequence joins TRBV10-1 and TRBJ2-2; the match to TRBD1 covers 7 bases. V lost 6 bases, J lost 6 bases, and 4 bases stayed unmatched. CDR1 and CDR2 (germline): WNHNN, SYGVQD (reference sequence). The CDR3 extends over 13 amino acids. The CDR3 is CASRGTVPGELFF. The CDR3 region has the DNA TGCGCCAGCAGGGGGACAGTACCCGGGGAGCTGTTTTTT.

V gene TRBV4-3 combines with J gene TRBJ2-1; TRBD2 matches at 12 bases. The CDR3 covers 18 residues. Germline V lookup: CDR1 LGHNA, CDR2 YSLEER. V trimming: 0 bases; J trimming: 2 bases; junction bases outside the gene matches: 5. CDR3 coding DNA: TGCGCCAGCAGCCAAGACCCTAGCGGGGGGGCCACCTACAATGAGCAGTTCTTC. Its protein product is CASSQDPSGGATYNEQFF.

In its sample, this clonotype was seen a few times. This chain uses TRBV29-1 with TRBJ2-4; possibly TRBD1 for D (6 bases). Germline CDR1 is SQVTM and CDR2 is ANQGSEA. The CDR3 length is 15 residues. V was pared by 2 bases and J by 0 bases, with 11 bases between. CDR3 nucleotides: TGCAGCGTTGAATCGGCAGGGGTAGCCAAAAACATTCAGTACTTC. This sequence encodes CSVESAGVAKNIQYF. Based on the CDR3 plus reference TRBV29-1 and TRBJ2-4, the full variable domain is SAVISQKPSRDICQRGTSLTIQCQVDSQVTMMFWYRQQPGQSLTLIATANQGSEATYESGFVIDKFPISRPNLTFSTLTVSNMSPEDSSIYLCSVESAGVAKNIQYFGAGTRLSVL.

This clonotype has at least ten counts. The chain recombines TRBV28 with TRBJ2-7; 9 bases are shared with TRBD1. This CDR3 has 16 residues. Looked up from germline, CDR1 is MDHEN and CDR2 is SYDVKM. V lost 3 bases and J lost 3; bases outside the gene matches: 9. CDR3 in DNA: TGTGCCAGCAGTTTGGCCGGGACAGGGTCCTTCTACGAGCAGTACTTC. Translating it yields CASSLAGTGSFYEQYF.

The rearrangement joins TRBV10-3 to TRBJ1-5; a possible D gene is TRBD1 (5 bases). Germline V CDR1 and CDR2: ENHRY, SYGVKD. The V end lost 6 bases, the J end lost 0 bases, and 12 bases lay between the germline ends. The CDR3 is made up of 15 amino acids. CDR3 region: CAIREGVYSNQPQHF. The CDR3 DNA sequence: TGTGCCATCAGGGAAGGGGTATATAGCAATCAGCCCCAGCATTTT.

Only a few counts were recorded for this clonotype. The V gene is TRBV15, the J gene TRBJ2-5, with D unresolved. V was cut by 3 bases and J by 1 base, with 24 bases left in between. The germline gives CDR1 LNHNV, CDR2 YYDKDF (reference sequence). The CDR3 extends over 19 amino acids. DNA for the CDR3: TGTGCCACCAGCAGCTTTGGACGGTTTGCAGGCGCAATCCAAGAGACCCAGTACTTC. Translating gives CATSSFGRFAGAIQETQYF.

This chain's CDR3 is CASSPPPFAGPYNEQFF. CDR3 coding DNA: TGTGCCAGCAGCCCACCCCCTTTCGCGGGCCCCTACAATGAGCAGTTCTTC. The V and J genes are TRBV7-9 and TRBJ2-1; D perhaps matches TRBD2 (5 bases). Trimming removed 5 bases from V and 2 bases from J, with 19 bases in between. CDR3 length: 17 residues. Germline CDR1 is SEHNR and CDR2 is FQNEAQ (reference sequence).

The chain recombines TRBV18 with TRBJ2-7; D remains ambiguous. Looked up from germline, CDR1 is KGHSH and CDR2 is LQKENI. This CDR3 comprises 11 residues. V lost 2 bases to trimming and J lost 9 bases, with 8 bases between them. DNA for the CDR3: TGTGCCAGCTCACCAAAGGATGCGCAGTACTTC. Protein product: CASSPKDAQYF.

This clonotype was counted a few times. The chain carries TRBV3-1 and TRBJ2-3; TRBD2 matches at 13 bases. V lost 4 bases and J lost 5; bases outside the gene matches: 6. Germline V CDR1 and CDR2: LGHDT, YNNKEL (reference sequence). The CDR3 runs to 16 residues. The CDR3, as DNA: TGTGCCAGCAGCCGCACTAGCGGGGGGGCCGGAGATACGCAGTATTTT. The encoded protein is CASSRTSGGAGDTQYF.

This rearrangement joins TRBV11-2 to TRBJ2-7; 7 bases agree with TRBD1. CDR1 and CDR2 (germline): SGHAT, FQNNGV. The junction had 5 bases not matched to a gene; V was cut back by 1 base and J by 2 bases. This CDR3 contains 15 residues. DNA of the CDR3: TGTGCCAGCAGCTTAGTAGGGGGCAAGACCTACGAGCAGTACTTC. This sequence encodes CASSLVGGKTYEQYF.

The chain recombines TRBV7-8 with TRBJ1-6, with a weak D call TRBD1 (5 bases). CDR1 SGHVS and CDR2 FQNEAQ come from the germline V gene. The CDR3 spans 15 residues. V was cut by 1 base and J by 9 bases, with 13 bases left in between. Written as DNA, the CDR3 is TGTGCCAGCAGCTTAGAGGGCAGGGTCGGTTCACCCCTCCACTTT. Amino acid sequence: CASSLEGRVGSPLHF.

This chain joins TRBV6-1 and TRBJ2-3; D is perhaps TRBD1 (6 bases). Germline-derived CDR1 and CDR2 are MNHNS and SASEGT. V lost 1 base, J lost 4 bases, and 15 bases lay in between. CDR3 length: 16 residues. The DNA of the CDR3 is TGTGCCAGCAGTGAAGGAGGATGGCAGGGGCCAGATACGCAGTATTTT. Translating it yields CASSEGGWQGPDTQYF.

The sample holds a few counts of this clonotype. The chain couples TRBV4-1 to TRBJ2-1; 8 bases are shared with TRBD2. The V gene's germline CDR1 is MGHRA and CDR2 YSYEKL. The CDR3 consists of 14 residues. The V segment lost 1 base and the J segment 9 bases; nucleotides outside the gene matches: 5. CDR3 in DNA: TGCGCCAGCAGCCAAGCGGGGGGGCTGGCTGAGCAGTTCTTC. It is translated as CASSQAGGLAEQFF.

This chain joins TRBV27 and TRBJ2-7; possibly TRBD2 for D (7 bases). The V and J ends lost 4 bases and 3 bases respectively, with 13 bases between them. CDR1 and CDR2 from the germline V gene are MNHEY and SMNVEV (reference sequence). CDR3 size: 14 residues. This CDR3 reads CASSWGGPLYEQYF. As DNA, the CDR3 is TGTGCCAGCAGTTGGGGGGGGCCTCTCTACGAGCAGTACTTC.